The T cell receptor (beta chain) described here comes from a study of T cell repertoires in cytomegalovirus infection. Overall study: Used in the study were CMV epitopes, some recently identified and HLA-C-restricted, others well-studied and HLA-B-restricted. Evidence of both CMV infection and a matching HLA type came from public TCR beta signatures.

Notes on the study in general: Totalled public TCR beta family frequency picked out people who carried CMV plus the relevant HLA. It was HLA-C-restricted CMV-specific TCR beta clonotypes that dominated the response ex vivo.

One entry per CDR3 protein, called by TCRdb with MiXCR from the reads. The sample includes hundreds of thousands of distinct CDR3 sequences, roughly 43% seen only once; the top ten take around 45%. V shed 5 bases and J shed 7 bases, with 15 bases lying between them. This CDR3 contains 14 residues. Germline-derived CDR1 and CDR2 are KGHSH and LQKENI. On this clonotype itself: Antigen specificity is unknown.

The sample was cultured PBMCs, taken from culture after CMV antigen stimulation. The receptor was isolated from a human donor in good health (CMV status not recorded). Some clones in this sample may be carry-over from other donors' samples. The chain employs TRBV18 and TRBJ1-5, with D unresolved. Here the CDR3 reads CASSSQAYEQPQHF. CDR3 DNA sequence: TGTGCCAGCTCATCCCAGGCTTACGAACAGCCCCAGCATTTT. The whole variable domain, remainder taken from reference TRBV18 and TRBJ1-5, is NAGVMQNPRHLVRRRGQEARLRCSPMKGHSHVYWYRQLPEEGLKFMVYLQKENIIDESGMPKERFSAEFPKEGPSILRIQQVVRGDSAAYFCASSSQAYEQPQHFGDGTRLSIL.